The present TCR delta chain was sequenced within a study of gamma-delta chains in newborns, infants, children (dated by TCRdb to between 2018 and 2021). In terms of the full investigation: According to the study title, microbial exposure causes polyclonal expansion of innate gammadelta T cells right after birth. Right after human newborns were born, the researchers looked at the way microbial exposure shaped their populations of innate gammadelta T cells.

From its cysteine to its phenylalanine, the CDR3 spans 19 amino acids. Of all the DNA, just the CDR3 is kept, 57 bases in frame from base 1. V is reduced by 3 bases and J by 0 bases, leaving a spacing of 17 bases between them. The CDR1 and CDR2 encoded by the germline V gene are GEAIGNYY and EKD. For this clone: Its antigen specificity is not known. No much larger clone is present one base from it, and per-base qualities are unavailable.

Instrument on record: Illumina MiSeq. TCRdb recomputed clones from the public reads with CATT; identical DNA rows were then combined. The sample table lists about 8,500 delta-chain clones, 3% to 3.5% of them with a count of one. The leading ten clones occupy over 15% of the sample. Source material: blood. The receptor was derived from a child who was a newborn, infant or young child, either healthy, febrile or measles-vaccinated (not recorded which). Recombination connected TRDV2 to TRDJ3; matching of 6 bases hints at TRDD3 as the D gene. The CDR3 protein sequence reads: CACDPWRYGSSWDTRQMFF. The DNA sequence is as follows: TGTGCCTGTGACCCCTGGAGATACGGAAGCTCCTGGGACACCCGACAGATGTTTTTC.